This TCR beta chain stems from a study of regulatory T cells in long-lasting Graves disease. This clonotype was counted only a few times. As yet, its antigen is unknown. General study findings and limits: Sample size was small, which may have lowered accuracy.

V lost 3 bases to trimming and J lost 0 bases, with 18 bases between them. This CDR3 region has 17 residues. The germline V gene encodes CDR1 DFQATT and CDR2 SNEGSKA (reference sequence). Time point here: newly diagnosed GD, antithyroid drugs for less than 3 months. Extracted PBMC RNA gave rise to the TCR library. Patients came from an endocrinology department in Xi'an, China. According to the study, TCR beta libraries were built with iRepertoire HTBI primers and CDR3-region Arm-PCR. In the source study's methods: Samples revealed roughly 62 TRBV and approximately 15 TRBJ segments. Each CDR3 protein is one row after TCRdb ran MiXCR on the multiplex PCR reads. Clone size and V and J calls follow TCRdb, not the original study. This table has a few hundred thousand distinct CDR3 sequences, roughly a sixth appearing once. This sample also belongs to another study, concerning T cells in Graves' hyperthyroidism and ophthalmopathy.

The sequencing here drew on peripheral blood mononuclear cells (PBMCs), taken at new diagnosis, from a patient treated with antithyroid drugs. The source is a man aged 35-49 years with Graves disease. The chain joins TRBV20-1 to TRBJ2-1; D is unclear. DNA of the CDR3: TGCAGTGCTAGTCGTAGTCCTAGGCCCAGCTCCTACAATGAGCAGTTCTTC. Translating it yields CSASRSPRPSSYNEQFF.